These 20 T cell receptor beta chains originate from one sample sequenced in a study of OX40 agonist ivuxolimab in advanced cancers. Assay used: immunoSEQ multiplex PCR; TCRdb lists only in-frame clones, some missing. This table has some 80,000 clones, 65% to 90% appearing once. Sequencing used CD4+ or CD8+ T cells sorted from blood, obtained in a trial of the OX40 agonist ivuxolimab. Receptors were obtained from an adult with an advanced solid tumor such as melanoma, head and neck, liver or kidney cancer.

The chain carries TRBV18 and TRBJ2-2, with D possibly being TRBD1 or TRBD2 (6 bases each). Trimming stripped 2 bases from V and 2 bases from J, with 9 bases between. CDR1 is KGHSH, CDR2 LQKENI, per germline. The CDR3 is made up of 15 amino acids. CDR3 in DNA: TGTGCCAGCTCACCAACGGGGGCAAACACCGGGGAGCTGTTTTTT. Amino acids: CASSPTGANTGELFF.

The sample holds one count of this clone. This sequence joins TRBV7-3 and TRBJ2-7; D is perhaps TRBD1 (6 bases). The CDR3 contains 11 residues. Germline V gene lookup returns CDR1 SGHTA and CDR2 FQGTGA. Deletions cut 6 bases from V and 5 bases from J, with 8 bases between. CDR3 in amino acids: CASSRQDEQYF. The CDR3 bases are TGTGCCAGCAGTAGACAGGACGAGCAGTACTTC.

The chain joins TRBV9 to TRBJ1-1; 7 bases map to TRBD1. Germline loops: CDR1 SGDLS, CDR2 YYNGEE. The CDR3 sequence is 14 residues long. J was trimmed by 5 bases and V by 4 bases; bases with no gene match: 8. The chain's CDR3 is CASSTSTGYTEAFF. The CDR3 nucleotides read TGTGCCAGCAGCACTTCGACAGGGTATACTGAAGCTTTCTTT.

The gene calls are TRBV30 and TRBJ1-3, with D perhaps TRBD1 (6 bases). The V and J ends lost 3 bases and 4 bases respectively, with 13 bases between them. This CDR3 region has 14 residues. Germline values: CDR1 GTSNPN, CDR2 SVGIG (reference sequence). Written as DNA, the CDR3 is TGTGCCTGGAGGGGGGACATTCCAGGAAACACCATATATTTT. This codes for CAWRGDIPGNTIYF.

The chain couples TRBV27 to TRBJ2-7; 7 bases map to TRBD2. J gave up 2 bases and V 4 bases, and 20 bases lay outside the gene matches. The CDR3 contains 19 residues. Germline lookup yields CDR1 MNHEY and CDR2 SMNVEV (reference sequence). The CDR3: CASSSSNSWGGKVAYEQYF. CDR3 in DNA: TGTGCCAGCAGTTCATCAAATTCTTGGGGGGGTAAGGTTGCCTACGAGCAGTACTTC.

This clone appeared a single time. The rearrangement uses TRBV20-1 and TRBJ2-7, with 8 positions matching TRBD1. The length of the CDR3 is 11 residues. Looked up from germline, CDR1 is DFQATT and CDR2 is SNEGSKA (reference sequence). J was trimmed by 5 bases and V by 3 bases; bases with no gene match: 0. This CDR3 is CSASRGHEQYF. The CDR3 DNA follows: TGCAGTGCTAGCAGGGGGCACGAGCAGTACTTC.

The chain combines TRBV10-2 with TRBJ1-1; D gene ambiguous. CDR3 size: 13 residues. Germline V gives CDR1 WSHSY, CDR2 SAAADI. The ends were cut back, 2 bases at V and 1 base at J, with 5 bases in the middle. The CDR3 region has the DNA TGCGCCAGCAGTGAGGCGGAGAACACTGAAGCTTTCTTT. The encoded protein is CASSEAENTEAFF.

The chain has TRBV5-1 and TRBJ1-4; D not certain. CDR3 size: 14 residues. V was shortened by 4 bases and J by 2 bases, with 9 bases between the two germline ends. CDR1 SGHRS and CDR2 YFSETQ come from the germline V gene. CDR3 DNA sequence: TGCGCCAGCAGCCCCCTCGGGACTAATGAAAAACTGTTTTTT. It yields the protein CASSPLGTNEKLFF.

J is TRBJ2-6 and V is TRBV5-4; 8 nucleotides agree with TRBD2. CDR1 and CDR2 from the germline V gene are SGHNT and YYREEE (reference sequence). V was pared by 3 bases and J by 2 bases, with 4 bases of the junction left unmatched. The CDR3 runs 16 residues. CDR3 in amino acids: CASSSGGVTGANVLTF. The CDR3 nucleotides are TGTGCCAGCAGCTCCGGGGGGGTCACTGGGGCCAACGTCCTGACTTTC.

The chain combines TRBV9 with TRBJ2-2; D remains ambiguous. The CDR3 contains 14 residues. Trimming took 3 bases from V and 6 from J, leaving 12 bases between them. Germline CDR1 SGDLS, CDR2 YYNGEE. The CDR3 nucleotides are TGTGCCAGCAGCGGGGCCAATTCGGCCGGGGAGCTGTTTTTT. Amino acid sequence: CASSGANSAGELFF.

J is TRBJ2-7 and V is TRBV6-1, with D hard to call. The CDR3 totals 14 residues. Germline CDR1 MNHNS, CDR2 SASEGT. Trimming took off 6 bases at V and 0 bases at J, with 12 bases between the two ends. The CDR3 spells CASRSVGGSYEQYF. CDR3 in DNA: TGTGCCAGCAGATCGGTTGGCGGCTCCTACGAGCAGTACTTC.

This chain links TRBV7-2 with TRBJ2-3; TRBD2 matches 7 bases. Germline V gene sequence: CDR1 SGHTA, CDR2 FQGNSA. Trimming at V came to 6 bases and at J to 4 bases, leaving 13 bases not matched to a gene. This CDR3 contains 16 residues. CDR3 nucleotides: TGTGCCAGCAGGCCACAACGGTCGGGGGGATCAGATACGCAGTATTTT. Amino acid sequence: CASRPQRSGGSDTQYF.

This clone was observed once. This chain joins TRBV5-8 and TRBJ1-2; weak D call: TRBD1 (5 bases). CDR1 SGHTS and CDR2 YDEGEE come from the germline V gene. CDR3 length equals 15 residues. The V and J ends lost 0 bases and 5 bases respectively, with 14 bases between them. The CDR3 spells CASSLDAGLRYGYTF. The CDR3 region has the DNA TGTGCCAGCAGCTTGGATGCAGGGCTGAGGTATGGCTACACCTTC.

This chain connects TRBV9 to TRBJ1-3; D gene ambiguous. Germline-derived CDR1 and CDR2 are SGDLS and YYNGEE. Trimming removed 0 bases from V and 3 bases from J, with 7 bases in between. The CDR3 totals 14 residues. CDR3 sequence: CASSVGLFGNTIYF. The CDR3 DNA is TGTGCCAGCAGCGTAGGACTTTTTGGAAACACCATATATTTT. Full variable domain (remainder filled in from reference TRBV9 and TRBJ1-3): DSGVTQTPKHLITATGQRVTLRCSPRSGDLSVYWYQQSLDQGLQFLIQYYNGEERAKGNILERFSAQQFPDLHSELNLSSLELGDSALYFCASSVGLFGNTIYFGEGSWLTVV.

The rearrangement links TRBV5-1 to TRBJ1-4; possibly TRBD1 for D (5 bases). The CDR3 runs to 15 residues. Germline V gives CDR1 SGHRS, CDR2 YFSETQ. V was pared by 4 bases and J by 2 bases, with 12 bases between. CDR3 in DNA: TGCGCCAGCAGCGTATCGACAGTCACTAATGAAAAACTGTTTTTT. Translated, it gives CASSVSTVTNEKLFF.

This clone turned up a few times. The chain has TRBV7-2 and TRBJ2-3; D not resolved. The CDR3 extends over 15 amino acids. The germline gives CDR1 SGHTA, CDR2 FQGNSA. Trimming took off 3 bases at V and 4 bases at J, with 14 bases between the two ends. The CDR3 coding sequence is TGTGCCAGCAGCTTGGGCTTGGCCGACGCAGATACGCAGTATTTT. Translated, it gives CASSLGLADADTQYF.

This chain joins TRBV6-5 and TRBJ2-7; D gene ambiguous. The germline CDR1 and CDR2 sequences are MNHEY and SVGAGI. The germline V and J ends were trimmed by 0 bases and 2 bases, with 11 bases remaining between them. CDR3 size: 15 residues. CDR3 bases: TGTGCCAGCAGTTACTCTGGCGGTACCACCTACGAGCAGTACTTC. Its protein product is CASSYSGGTTYEQYF.

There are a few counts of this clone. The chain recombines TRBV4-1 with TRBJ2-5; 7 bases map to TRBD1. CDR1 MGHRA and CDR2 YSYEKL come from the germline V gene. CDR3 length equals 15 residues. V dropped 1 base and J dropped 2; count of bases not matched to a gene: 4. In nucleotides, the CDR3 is TGCGCCAGCAGCCAAGGGGACAGAAGGCAAGAGACCCAGTACTTC. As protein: CASSQGDRRQETQYF.

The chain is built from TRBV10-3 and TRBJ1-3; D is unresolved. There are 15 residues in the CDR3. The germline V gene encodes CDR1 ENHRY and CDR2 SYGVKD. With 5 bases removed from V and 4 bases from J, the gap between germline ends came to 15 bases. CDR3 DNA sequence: TGTGCCATCAGTCCGGGCCTCGCGGGGGGAAACACCATATATTTT. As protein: CAISPGLAGGNTIYF.

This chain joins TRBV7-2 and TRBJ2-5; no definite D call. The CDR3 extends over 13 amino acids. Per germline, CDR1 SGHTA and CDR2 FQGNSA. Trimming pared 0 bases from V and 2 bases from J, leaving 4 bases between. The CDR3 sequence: CASSLALQETQYF. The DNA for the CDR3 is TGTGCCAGCAGCTTAGCCCTACAAGAGACCCAGTACTTC. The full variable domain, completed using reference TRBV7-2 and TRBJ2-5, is GAGVSQSPSNKVTEKGKDVELRCDPISGHTALYWYRQSLGQGLEFLIYFQGNSAPDKSGLPSDRFSAERTGGSVSTLTIQRTQQEDSAVYLCASSLALQETQYFGPGTRLLVL.